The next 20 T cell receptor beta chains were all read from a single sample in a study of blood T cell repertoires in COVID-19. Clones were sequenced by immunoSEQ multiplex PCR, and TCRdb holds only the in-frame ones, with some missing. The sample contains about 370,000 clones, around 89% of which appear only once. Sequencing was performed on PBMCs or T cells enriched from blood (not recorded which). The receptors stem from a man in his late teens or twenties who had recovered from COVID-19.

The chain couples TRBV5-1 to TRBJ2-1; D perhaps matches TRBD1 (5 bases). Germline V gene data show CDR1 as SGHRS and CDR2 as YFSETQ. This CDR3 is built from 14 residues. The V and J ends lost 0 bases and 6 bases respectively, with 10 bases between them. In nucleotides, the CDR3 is TGCGCCAGCAGCTTGGAGGGGATCGTCAATGAGCAGTTCTTC. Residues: CASSLEGIVNEQFF.

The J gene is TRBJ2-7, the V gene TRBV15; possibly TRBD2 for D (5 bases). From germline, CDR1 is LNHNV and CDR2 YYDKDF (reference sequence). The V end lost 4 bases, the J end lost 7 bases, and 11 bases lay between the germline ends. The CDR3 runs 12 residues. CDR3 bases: TGTGCCACCAGCAAGGGCGGCGGGGAGCAGTACTTC. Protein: CATSKGGGEQYF. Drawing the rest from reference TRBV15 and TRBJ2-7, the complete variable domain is DAMVIQNPRYQVTQFGKPVTLSCSQTLNHNVMYWYQQKSSQAPKLLFHYYDKDFNNEADTPDNFQSRRPNTSFCFLDIRSPGLGDTAMYLCATSKGGGEQYFGPGTRLTVT.

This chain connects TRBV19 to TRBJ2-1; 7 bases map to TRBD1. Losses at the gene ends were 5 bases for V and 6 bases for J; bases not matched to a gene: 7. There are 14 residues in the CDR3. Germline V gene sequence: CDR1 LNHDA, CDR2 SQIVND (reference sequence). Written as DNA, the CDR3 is TGTGCCAGTAGTTACAGGGGAGTGTTCAATGAGCAGTTCTTC. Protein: CASSYRGVFNEQFF.

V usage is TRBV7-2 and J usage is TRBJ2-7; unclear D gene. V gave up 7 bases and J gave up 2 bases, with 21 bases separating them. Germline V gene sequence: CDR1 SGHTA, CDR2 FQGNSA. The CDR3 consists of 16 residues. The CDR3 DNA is TGTGCCAGCACCCCGACCCCTCGCAGCGTGACCTACGAGCAGTACTTC. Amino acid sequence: CASTPTPRSVTYEQYF.

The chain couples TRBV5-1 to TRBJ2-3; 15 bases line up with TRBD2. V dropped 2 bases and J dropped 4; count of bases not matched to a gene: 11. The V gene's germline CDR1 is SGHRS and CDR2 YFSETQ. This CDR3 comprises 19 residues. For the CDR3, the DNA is TGCGCCAGCAGCTTAGGGACTAGCGGGAGGACATTATGGGCAGATACGCAGTATTTT. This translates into CASSLGTSGRTLWADTQYF.

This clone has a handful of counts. DNA of the CDR3: TGTGCCAGCTCACCAATTCAGGCGCCTAATGAAAAACTGTTTTTT. This translates into CASSPIQAPNEKLFF. V is TRBV18 and J is TRBJ1-4, with D unclear. The CDR3 is 15 residues long. The ends were cut back, 2 bases at V and 3 bases at J, with 10 bases in the middle. Germline CDR1 KGHSH, CDR2 LQKENI.

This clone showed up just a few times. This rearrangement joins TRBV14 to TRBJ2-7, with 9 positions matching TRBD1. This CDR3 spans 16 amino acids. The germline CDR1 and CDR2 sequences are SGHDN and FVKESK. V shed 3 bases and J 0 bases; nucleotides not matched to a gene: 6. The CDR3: CASSQRPGQGSYEQYF. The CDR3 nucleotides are TGTGCCAGCAGCCAGCGACCGGGACAGGGCTCCTACGAGCAGTACTTC.

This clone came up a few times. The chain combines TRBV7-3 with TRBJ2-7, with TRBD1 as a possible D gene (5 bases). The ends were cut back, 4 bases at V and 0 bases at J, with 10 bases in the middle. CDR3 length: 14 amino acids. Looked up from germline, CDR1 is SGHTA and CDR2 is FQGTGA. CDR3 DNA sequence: TGTGCCAGCAGCTCTGGACATTCCTCCTACGAGCAGTACTTC. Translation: CASSSGHSSYEQYF.

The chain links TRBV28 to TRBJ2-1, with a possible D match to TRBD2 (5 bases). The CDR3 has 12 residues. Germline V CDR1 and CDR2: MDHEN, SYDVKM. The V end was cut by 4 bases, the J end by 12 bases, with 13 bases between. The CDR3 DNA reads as TGTGCCAGCAGTTCCATCGGGAAAGGGCAGTTCTTC. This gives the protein CASSSIGKGQFF.

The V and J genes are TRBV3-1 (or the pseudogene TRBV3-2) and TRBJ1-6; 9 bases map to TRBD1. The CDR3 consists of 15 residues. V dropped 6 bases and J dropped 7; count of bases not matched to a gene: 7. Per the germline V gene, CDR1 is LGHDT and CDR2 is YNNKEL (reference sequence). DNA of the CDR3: TGTGCCAGCAGGAAACAGGGGGCGGAAAATTCACCCCTCCACTTT. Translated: CASRKQGAENSPLHF.

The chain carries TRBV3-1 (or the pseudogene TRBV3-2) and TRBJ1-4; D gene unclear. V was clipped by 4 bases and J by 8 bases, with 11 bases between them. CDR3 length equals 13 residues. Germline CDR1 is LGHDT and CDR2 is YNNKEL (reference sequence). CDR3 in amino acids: CASSPVGREKLFF. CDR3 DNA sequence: TGTGCCAGCAGCCCCGTCGGGAGAGAAAAACTGTTTTTT.

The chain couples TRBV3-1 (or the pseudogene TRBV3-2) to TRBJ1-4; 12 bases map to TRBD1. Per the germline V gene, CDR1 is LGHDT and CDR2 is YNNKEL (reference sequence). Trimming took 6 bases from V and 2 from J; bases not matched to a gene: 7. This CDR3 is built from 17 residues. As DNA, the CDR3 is TGTGCCAGCAGTCTTTATGGGACAGGGGGCACTAATGAAAAACTGTTTTTT. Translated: CASSLYGTGGTNEKLFF.

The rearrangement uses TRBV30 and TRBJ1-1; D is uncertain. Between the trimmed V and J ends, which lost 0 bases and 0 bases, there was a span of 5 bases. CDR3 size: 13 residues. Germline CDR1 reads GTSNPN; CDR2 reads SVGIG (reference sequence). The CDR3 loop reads CAWSVEVNTEAFF. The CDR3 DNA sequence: TGTGCCTGGAGTGTTGAGGTGAACACTGAAGCTTTCTTT.

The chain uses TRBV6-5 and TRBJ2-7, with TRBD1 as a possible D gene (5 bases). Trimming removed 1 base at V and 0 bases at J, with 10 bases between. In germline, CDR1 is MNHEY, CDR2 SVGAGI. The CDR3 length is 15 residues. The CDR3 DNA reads TGTGCCAGCAGTTACTGGGGCCGAGCCTCCTACGAGCAGTACTTC. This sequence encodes CASSYWGRASYEQYF.

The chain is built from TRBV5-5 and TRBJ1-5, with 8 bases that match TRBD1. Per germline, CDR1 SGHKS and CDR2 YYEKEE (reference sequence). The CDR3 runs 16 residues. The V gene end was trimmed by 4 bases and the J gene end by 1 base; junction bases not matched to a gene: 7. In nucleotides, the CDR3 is TGTGCCAGCAGCCAAGAACAGGGGGTAAGCAATCAGCCCCAGCATTTT. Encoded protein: CASSQEQGVSNQPQHF.

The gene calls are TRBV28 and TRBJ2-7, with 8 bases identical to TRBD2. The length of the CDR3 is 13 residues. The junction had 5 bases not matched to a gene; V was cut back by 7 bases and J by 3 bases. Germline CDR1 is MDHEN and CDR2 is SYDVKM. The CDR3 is CASTRSGIYEQYF. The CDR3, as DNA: TGTGCCAGCACCCGTAGCGGGATCTACGAGCAGTACTTC.

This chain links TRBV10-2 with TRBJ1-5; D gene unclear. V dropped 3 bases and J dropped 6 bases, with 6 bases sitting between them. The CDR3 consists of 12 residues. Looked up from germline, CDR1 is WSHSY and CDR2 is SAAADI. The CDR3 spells CASSDPSQPQHF. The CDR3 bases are TGCGCCAGCAGTGACCCTAGTCAGCCCCAGCATTTT.

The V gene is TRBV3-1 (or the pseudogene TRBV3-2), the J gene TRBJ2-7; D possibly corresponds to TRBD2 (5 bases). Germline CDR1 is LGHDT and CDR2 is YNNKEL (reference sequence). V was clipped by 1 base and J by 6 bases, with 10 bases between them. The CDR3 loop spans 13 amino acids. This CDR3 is CASSQVTAGEQYF. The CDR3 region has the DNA TGTGCCAGCAGCCAAGTGACGGCGGGCGAGCAGTACTTC.

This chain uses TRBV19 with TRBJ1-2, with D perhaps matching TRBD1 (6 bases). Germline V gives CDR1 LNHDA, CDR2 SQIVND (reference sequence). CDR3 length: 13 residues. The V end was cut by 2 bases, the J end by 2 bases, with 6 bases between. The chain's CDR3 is CASSIQGNYGYTF. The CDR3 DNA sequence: TGTGCCAGTAGTATACAGGGGAACTATGGCTACACCTTC.

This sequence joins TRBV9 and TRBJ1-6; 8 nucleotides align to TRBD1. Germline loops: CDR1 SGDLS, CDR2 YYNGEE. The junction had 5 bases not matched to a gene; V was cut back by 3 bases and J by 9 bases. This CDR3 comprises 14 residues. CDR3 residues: CASSGRDRISPLHF. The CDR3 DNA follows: TGTGCCAGCAGCGGCCGGGACAGGATTTCACCCCTCCACTTT. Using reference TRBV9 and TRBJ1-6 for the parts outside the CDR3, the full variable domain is DSGVTQTPKHLITATGQRVTLRCSPRSGDLSVYWYQQSLDQGLQFLIQYYNGEERAKGNILERFSAQQFPDLHSELNLSSLELGDSALYFCASSGRDRISPLHFGNGTRLTVT.